The 21 T cell receptor beta chains below come from one sample, sequenced in a study of Graves' ophthalmopathy and Graves' hyperthyroidism. Beta-chain TCR CDR3 regions were amplified from RNA transcripts. First-round RT-PCR relied on HTBI primers, and a second-round multiplex PCR came next. TCRdb itself ran the multiplex PCR reads through MiXCR, one entry per CDR3 protein. The table shows hundreds of thousands of distinct CDR3 sequences, with about 21% occurring only once. The sequencing sample was made of peripheral blood. These receptors were obtained from a woman younger than 30 with stable Graves' hyperthyroidism.

At least ten counts were recorded for this clonotype. The genes are TRBV12-3 or TRBV12-4 and TRBJ2-7; D gene ambiguous. The V and J ends lost 3 bases and 1 base respectively, with 7 bases between them. The CDR3 runs 13 residues. The CDR3 protein is CASSFIRSYEQYF. CDR3 nucleotide sequence: TGTGCCAGCAGTTTCATACGGTCCTACGAGCAGTACTTC.

This clonotype was recorded at least ten times. The V call is TRBV29-1, the J call TRBJ2-7; the D is unclear. The CDR3 is 12 amino acids. Germline V gives CDR1 SQVTM, CDR2 ANQGSEA. Trimming stripped 6 bases from V and 3 bases from J, with 12 bases between. The CDR3 bases are TGCAGCGTCGGCATGCAGCGCTACGAGCAGTACTTC. Its translation: CSVGMQRYEQYF.

This clonotype was seen at least ten times. The genes are TRBV24-1 and TRBJ1-5; D unresolved. The length of the CDR3 is 14 residues. The ends were cut back, 4 bases at V and 10 bases at J, with 16 bases in the middle. Germline V lookup: CDR1 KGHDR, CDR2 SFDVKD. The CDR3, as DNA: TGTGCCACCAGTGACCCCGGACCGGGTGGTCCCCAGCATTTT. Residues: CATSDPGPGGPQHF.

This clonotype was seen once. The chain couples TRBV10-3 to TRBJ1-1; tentative D call: TRBD1 (6 bases). The CDR3 consists of 14 residues. Germline V gene data show CDR1 as ENHRY and CDR2 as SYGVKD. Between the trimmed V and J ends, which lost 4 bases and 1 base, there was a span of 10 bases. The CDR3 DNA is TGTGCCATCAGTGGTCTGGGGGCGAACACTGAAGCTTTCTTT. Its protein is CAISGLGANTEAFF.

This clonotype was recorded at least ten times. The rearrangement links TRBV28 to TRBJ2-7; D is unclear. The ends were cut back, 6 bases at V and 0 bases at J, with 15 bases in the middle. The CDR3 is 15 amino acids. The germline V gene has CDR1 MDHEN and CDR2 SYDVKM. CDR3 nucleotide sequence: TGTGCCAGCAGGTTACCGGACCGCTACTCCTACGAGCAGTACTTC. It yields the protein CASRLPDRYSYEQYF.

This clonotype was seen many times. This rearrangement joins TRBV6-5 to TRBJ1-2, with TRBD1 as a possible D gene (6 bases). The V end lost 8 bases, the J end lost 14 bases, and 27 bases lay between the germline ends. Germline CDR1 reads MNHEY; CDR2 reads SVGAGI. The CDR3 runs 14 residues. The CDR3 protein is CASSQSGTSQEKTF. DNA of the CDR3: TGTGCCAGCTCCCAATCCGGGACATCTCAAGAGAAGACCTTC.

This clonotype appeared a few times. The V call is TRBV5-1, the J call TRBJ2-7, with 8 positions matching TRBD1. Per the germline V gene, CDR1 is SGHRS and CDR2 is YFSETQ. V was pared by 4 bases and J by 2 bases, with 5 bases of the junction left unmatched. CDR3 length: 14 residues. CDR3 sequence reads: CASSGSGGPYEQYF. The DNA of the CDR3 is TGCGCCAGCAGCGGATCAGGGGGCCCCTACGAGCAGTACTTC.

The chain employs TRBV12-3 or TRBV12-4 and TRBJ2-2; possibly TRBD1 or TRBD2 for D (5 bases each). This CDR3 comprises 13 residues. The V end was cut by 6 bases, the J end by 7 bases, with 12 bases between. This CDR3 is CASRRGYNGELFF. The CDR3 DNA reads as TGTGCCAGCAGACGGGGCTATAACGGGGAGCTGTTTTTT.

This clonotype has a single count. The chain employs TRBV28 and TRBJ2-7; 10 nucleotides match TRBD1. Germline V gene data show CDR1 as MDHEN and CDR2 as SYDVKM. This CDR3 has 15 amino acids. J lost 7 bases, V lost 2 bases, and 8 bases had no gene match. The CDR3 reads CASSLVGTGVREQYF. CDR3 DNA sequence: TGTGCCAGCAGTTTAGTTGGGACAGGGGTACGAGAGCAGTACTTC.

In nucleotides, the CDR3 is TGTGCCAGCAGTTACCGGGACACTCCAGTCCCAAATTCACCCCTCCACTTT. Protein: CASSYRDTPVPNSPLHF. This chain links TRBV28 with TRBJ1-6, with a tentative D call TRBD1 (6 bases). This CDR3 comprises 17 residues. Trimming left V 4 bases short and J 7 bases short, with 20 bases between. Germline-derived CDR1 and CDR2 are MDHEN and SYDVKM.

This chain connects TRBV30 to TRBJ2-5; TRBD1 is a possible D gene (6 bases). In germline, CDR1 is GTSNPN, CDR2 SVGIG (reference sequence). The CDR3 is 15 amino acids. The V end was cut by 4 bases, the J end by 1 base, with 16 bases between. The CDR3 loop is CAWNLSEQGQETQYF. CDR3 DNA: TGTGCCTGGAACCTGTCGGAACAGGGCCAAGAGACCCAGTACTTC.

This clonotype was picked up many times. The chain couples TRBV6-1 to TRBJ2-7, with 7 bases lining up with TRBD2. The CDR3 length is 13 residues. J was trimmed by 5 bases and V by 5 bases; bases with no gene match: 6. Germline V lookup: CDR1 MNHNS, CDR2 SASEGT. CDR3 amino acids: CASSPTAGDEQYF. In DNA form, the CDR3 reads TGTGCCAGCAGTCCCACGGCGGGGGACGAGCAGTACTTC.

This clonotype was seen repeatedly, ten times or more. The V and J genes are TRBV30 and TRBJ1-2, with D perhaps matching TRBD1 (6 bases). The germline gives CDR1 GTSNPN, CDR2 SVGIG (reference sequence). This CDR3 is built from 14 residues. Trimming took off 2 bases at V and 4 bases at J, with 14 bases between the two ends. The CDR3 nucleotides are TGTGCCTGGAGTAGGGGCAGGGGAACCTATGGCTACACCTTC. Residues: CAWSRGRGTYGYTF.

There are many counts of this clonotype. The chain has TRBV7-9 and TRBJ1-6; D unclear. The CDR3 extends over 15 amino acids. Deletions cut 0 bases from V and 8 bases from J, with 11 bases between. Germline values: CDR1 SEHNR, CDR2 FQNEAQ (reference sequence). The CDR3 reads CASSLAGRYDSPLHF. For the CDR3, the DNA is TGTGCCAGCAGCTTAGCTGGACGATACGATTCACCCCTCCACTTT. The variable domain in full, with the rest retrieved from reference TRBV7-9 and TRBJ1-6, is DTGVSQNPRHKITKRGQNVTFRCDPISEHNRLYWYRQTLGQGPEFLTYFQNEAQLEKSRLLSDRFSAERPKGSFSTLEIQRTEQGDSAMYLCASSLAGRYDSPLHFGNGTRLTVT.

This clonotype was seen many times. This chain uses TRBV28 with TRBJ1-2, with D unclear. CDR1 MDHEN and CDR2 SYDVKM come from the germline V gene. Trimming stripped 5 bases from V and 7 bases from J, with 14 bases between. The CDR3 loop spans 13 amino acids. The CDR3 DNA reads TGTGCCAGCAGTCTCACAGTCGCGGGTGGCTACACCTTC. Its translation is CASSLTVAGGYTF.

This clonotype has a count of ten or more. The chain couples TRBV30 to TRBJ2-4; 7 positions agree with TRBD1. The CDR3 totals 11 residues. Germline assignment: CDR1 GTSNPN and CDR2 SVGIG (reference sequence). V dropped 5 bases and J dropped 9; count of bases not matched to a gene: 4. In DNA form, the CDR3 reads TGTGCCTGGGAGGACAGGCTCATTCAGTACTTC. It encodes CAWEDRLIQYF.

This clonotype was detected ten times or more. The genes are TRBV20-1 and TRBJ2-5, with 8 bases fitting TRBD1. Germline CDR1 and CDR2: DFQATT and SNEGSKA (reference sequence). The CDR3 loop spans 15 amino acids. After removal of 5 bases from V and 9 bases from J, the junction contained 17 bases not matched to a gene. The CDR3 region is CSAGGQTGDRSPQYF. DNA for the CDR3: TGCAGTGCTGGGGGGCAGACAGGGGATAGGTCCCCCCAGTACTTC.

This clonotype has at least ten counts. The V call is TRBV9, the J call TRBJ1-2; D not resolved. The CDR3 contains 11 residues. Trimming left V 10 bases short and J 8 bases short, with 15 bases between. Germline CDR1 is SGDLS and CDR2 is YYNGEE. CDR3 sequence reads: CAARALGGYTF. CDR3 sequence (DNA): TGTGCCGCGAGGGCCCTCGGAGGCTACACCTTC. Based on the CDR3 plus reference TRBV9 and TRBJ1-2, the full variable domain is DSGVTQTPKHLITATGQRVTLRCSPRSGDLSVYWYQQSLDQGLQFLIQYYNGEERAKGNILERFSAQQFPDLHSELNLSSLELGDSALYFCAARALGGYTFGSGTRLTVV.

Ten or more counts support this clonotype. V usage is TRBV12-3 or TRBV12-4 and J usage is TRBJ1-5; 7 positions match TRBD1. The CDR3 spans 16 residues. V was pared by 3 bases and J by 0 bases, with 5 bases of the junction left unmatched. Written as DNA, the CDR3 is TGTGCCAGCAGTTTTGGGGACAGTCCTAGCAATCAGCCCCAGCATTTT. It codes for CASSFGDSPSNQPQHF.

This clonotype was counted at least ten times. V is TRBV12-3 or TRBV12-4 and J is TRBJ2-2; 9 positions match TRBD2. The CDR3 sequence is 18 residues long. J was trimmed by 5 bases and V by 6 bases; bases with no gene match: 16. Here the CDR3 reads CASSPGVSGSVLTGELFF. The CDR3 region has the DNA TGTGCCAGCAGCCCGGGCGTTAGCGGGAGTGTTCTAACCGGGGAGCTGTTTTTT.

Comments on this clonotype: A much larger clone sits a single nucleotide away, making a read error possible. The final CDR3 position lacks the conserved phenylalanine or tryptophan, pointing to a likely read error. This sequence joins TRBV2 and TRBJ1-1; D is unclear. Trimming left V 6 bases short and J 1 base short, with 9 bases between. The germline V gene encodes CDR1 SNHLY and CDR2 FYNNEI. This CDR3 has 13 residues. CDR3 sequence (DNA): TGTGCCAGCAGCAACGACAAGAACACTGAAGCTTTCGTT. Translating gives CASSNDKNTEAFV.